Listed below are T cell receptor beta chains from one sample, sequenced in a study of blood T cell repertoires in COVID-19. The method was immunoSEQ multiplex PCR; TCRdb's version includes in-frame clones alone and lacks a portion of them. The sample holds tens of thousands of clones, roughly four fifths seen once. The sample was peripheral blood. The source is an older man with acute or convalescent COVID-19. Both conserved end residues are part of each CDR3. A D gene is named only where the DNA matches it firmly. Where a row states a size, it is once, few, many or the class of an expanded clone; other rows omit it.

D: TRBD1
V: TRBV19
J: TRBJ2-3
size: .
DNA: TGTGCCAGTAGTATAGCAGGAAGGCAGGGGGCGGATACGCAGTATTTT
CDR3: CASSIAGRQGADTQYF

D: .
V: TRBV7-6
J: TRBJ1-4
size: .
DNA: TGTGCCAGCAGCCTTCTTAGCGGGGAAACTAATGAAAAACTGTTTTTT
CDR3: CASSLLSGETNEKLFF

D: .
V: TRBV9
J: TRBJ2-1
size: .
DNA: TGTGCCAGCAGCGTAGTTGGGGCTTCCTACAATGAGCAGTTCTTC
CDR3: CASSVVGASYNEQFF

D: TRBD1
V: TRBV18
J: TRBJ2-7
size: .
DNA: TGTGCCAGCTCAGAGACAGGGGGCGTGTACGAGCAGTACTTC
CDR3: CASSETGGVYEQYF

D: TRBD1
V: TRBV11-2
J: TRBJ2-1
size: .
DNA: TGTGCCAGCAGCTTAGAAGGACAGGGGGCGTACAATGAGCAGTTCTTC
CDR3: CASSLEGQGAYNEQFF

D: TRBD1
V: TRBV2
J: TRBJ1-2
size: few
DNA: TGTGCCAGCAGCTTATCACAGGGGAACTATGGCTACACCTTC
CDR3: CASSLSQGNYGYTF

D: TRBD1
V: TRBV29-1
J: TRBJ1-1
size: .
DNA: TGCAGCGTCGGACAGGGGGAAAAGACTGAAGCTTTCTTT
CDR3: CSVGQGEKTEAFF

D: .
V: TRBV19
J: TRBJ1-4
size: .
DNA: TGTGCCAGTAGCCAACAGGGTCGGACTAATGAAAAACTGTTTTTT
CDR3: CASSQQGRTNEKLFF

D: TRBD1
V: TRBV2
J: TRBJ2-5
size: .
DNA: TGTGCCAGCAGCCACCCAGGGGCAGGGGGAGAGACCCAGTACTTC
CDR3: CASSHPGAGGETQYF

D: .
V: TRBV30
J: TRBJ1-2
size: .
DNA: TGTGCCTGGAGTCCGCAGGAAAGCTATGGCTACACCTTC
CDR3: CAWSPQESYGYTF

D: .
V: TRBV2
J: TRBJ2-1
size: once
DNA: TGTGCCAGCAGTGGCATAGGCAGGGGACGAACCTACAATGAGCAGTTCTTC
CDR3: CASSGIGRGRTYNEQFF

D: TRBD2
V: TRBV5-1
J: TRBJ2-1
size: .
DNA: TGCGCCAGCAGCTATACCGGGACTAGCGGGGGGGCGCACAATGAGCAGTTCTTC
CDR3: CASSYTGTSGGAHNEQFF

D: .
V: TRBV29-1
J: TRBJ1-2
size: .
DNA: TGCAGCGTGGCTACTCGGGACACCGGCTACACCTTC
CDR3: CSVATRDTGYTF

D: TRBD2
V: TRBV3-1/TRBV3-2
J: TRBJ2-5
size: .
DNA: TGTGCCAGCAGCCAAGGACTAGCGGGGGGGCTACAAGAGACCCAGTACTTC
CDR3: CASSQGLAGGLQETQYF

D: .
V: TRBV7-8
J: TRBJ1-1
size: .
DNA: TGTGCCAGCAGCTCCTACAGTAAGAACACTGAAGCTTTCTTT
CDR3: CASSSYSKNTEAFF

D: TRBD2
V: TRBV15
J: TRBJ2-4
size: .
DNA: TGTGCCACCAGCAGAGTGGGGAGCGGGGGGGCCGCAAACATTCAGTACTTC
CDR3: CATSRVGSGGAANIQYF

D: .
V: TRBV18
J: TRBJ2-2
size: .
DNA: TGTGCCAGCTCCCGTCGTGCAGGGGCTAACACCGGGGAGCTGTTTTTT
CDR3: CASSRRAGANTGELFF

D: TRBD1
V: TRBV12-5
J: TRBJ1-5
size: few
DNA: TGTGCTAGTGGTTCGGTCCGGACAGGGTATAGCAATCAGCCCCAGCATTTT
CDR3: CASGSVRTGYSNQPQHF

D: .
V: TRBV18
J: TRBJ1-4
size: .
DNA: TGTGCCAGCTCACCAGGAGAGGCTAATGAAAAACTGTTTTTT
CDR3: CASSPGEANEKLFF

D: TRBD1
V: TRBV19
J: TRBJ2-2
size: .
DNA: TGTGCCAGTAGTATACAGGGGGCTCGAACCGGGGAGCTGTTTTTT
CDR3: CASSIQGARTGELFF

D: TRBD1
V: TRBV12-5
J: TRBJ2-3
size: .
DNA: TGTGCTAGTGGTTCGGGGACAGCATCAGATACGCAGTATTTT
CDR3: CASGSGTASDTQYF

D: .
V: TRBV6-5
J: TRBJ2-3
size: .
DNA: TGTGCCAGCAGTTACTCGACAGGAAGGGATACGCAGTATTTT
CDR3: CASSYSTGRDTQYF

D: TRBD2
V: TRBV5-1
J: TRBJ2-1
size: .
DNA: TGCGCCAGCAGCTTGGTGGCTAGCGGGGGGGCGTACAATGAGCAGTTCTTC
CDR3: CASSLVASGGAYNEQFF

D: TRBD2
V: TRBV24-1
J: TRBJ2-3
size: .
DNA: TGTGCCACCACCGCGGGGGGGAACACAGATACGCAGTATTTT
CDR3: CATTAGGNTDTQYF

D: .
V: TRBV2
J: TRBJ1-5
size: .
DNA: TGTGCCAGCAGTGCCCAGGGGCCGGGCAATCAGCCCCAGCATTTT
CDR3: CASSAQGPGNQPQHF

D: TRBD1
V: TRBV14
J: TRBJ1-6
size: .
DNA: TGTGCCAGCAGCCGGGGACAGCCCCAAAATTCACCCCTCCACTTT
CDR3: CASSRGQPQNSPLHF

D: TRBD1
V: TRBV30
J: TRBJ2-7
size: .
DNA: TGTGCCTGGAGTCAGGGACAGGGGAGTTCGTCGTACTTC
CDR3: CAWSQGQGSSSYF

D: TRBD1
V: TRBV18
J: TRBJ1-3
size: .
DNA: TGTGCCAGCTCACCTACACAGGGGAGCTCTGGAAACACCATATATTTT
CDR3: CASSPTQGSSGNTIYF

D: TRBD1
V: TRBV4-2
J: TRBJ1-5
size: once
DNA: TGTGCCAGCAGCCCCATAGGACAGGGTGATCAGCCCCAGCATTTT
CDR3: CASSPIGQGDQPQHF

D: .
V: TRBV11-2
J: TRBJ2-4
size: once
DNA: TGTGCCAGCAGCTTAGGAGGACAGTGGCTAGCCAAAAACATTCAGTACTTC
CDR3: CASSLGGQWLAKNIQYF

D: .
V: TRBV6-1
J: TRBJ2-7
size: .
DNA: TGTGCCAGCAGTGAAAGCCAAGCCGGGGTTGGAACGTTC
CDR3: CASSESQAGVGTF

D: .
V: TRBV3-1/TRBV3-2
J: TRBJ2-7
size: .
DNA: TGTGCCAGCAGCCAAGATTGGACAACCTACGAGCAGTACTTC
CDR3: CASSQDWTTYEQYF

D: .
V: TRBV19
J: TRBJ1-1
size: .
DNA: TGTGCCAGTAGTATACGCGGAGGGGCTGGAGCTTTCTTT
CDR3: CASSIRGGAGAFF

D: TRBD1
V: TRBV10-3
J: TRBJ2-7
size: .
DNA: TGTGCCATCAGTGAGTCGGACAGGGAGAGCTCCTACGAGCAGTACTTC
CDR3: CAISESDRESSYEQYF

D: TRBD2
V: TRBV4-2
J: TRBJ2-2
size: .
DNA: TGTGCCAGCAGCCACGGACTAGCACGCTCCGGGGAGCTGTTTTTT
CDR3: CASSHGLARSGELFF

D: .
V: TRBV7-3
J: TRBJ1-1
size: .
DNA: TGTGCCAGCAGCTTAACCCAAAACACTGAAGCTTTCTTT
CDR3: CASSLTQNTEAFF

D: .
V: TRBV6-5
J: TRBJ1-2
size: .
DNA: TGTGCCAGCCGCGCACGGGGCTATGGCTACACCTTC
CDR3: CASRARGYGYTF

D: .
V: TRBV7-3
J: TRBJ2-1
size: .
DNA: TGTGCCAGCAGCTTAACCCCTCTAGAAGATGAGCAGTTCTTC
CDR3: CASSLTPLEDEQFF

D: TRBD2
V: TRBV2
J: TRBJ2-5
size: .
DNA: TGTGCCAGCAGTAATAGCGGGGACTTCCAAGAGACCCAGTACTTC
CDR3: CASSNSGDFQETQYF

D: TRBD1
V: TRBV7-3
J: TRBJ1-1
size: .
DNA: TGTGCCAGCAGCCCTGGGACAGAAGGGACTGAAGCTTTCTTT
CDR3: CASSPGTEGTEAFF

D: TRBD2
V: TRBV6-5
J: TRBJ2-3
size: .
DNA: TGTGCCAGCAGGCCCCTAGCGGGGGGGCCAGATACGCAGTATTTT
CDR3: CASRPLAGGPDTQYF

D: TRBD1
V: TRBV6-1
J: TRBJ1-6
size: .
DNA: TGTGCCAGCAGTGAAGAGGCGGCAGGGGGTTTGTATTCACCCCTCCACTTT
CDR3: CASSEEAAGGLYSPLHF

D: TRBD1
V: TRBV2
J: TRBJ2-1
size: .
DNA: TGTGCCAGCAATCGACAGGGAAGTAAAAATGAGCAGTTCTTC
CDR3: CASNRQGSKNEQFF

D: .
V: TRBV7-9
J: TRBJ1-1
size: .
DNA: TGTGCCAGCAGTCAACAGGGATCGAACACTGAAGCTTTCTTT
CDR3: CASSQQGSNTEAFF

D: .
V: TRBV19
J: TRBJ2-5
size: .
DNA: TGTGCCAGTTGCGCACGGGGTGCGGGGCAAGAGACCCAGTACTTC
CDR3: CASCARGAGQETQYF

D: .
V: TRBV6-5
J: TRBJ1-3
size: once
DNA: TGTGCCAGCAGAGCCTATGGAGTTGGAAACACCATATATTTT
CDR3: CASRAYGVGNTIYF

D: .
V: TRBV19
J: TRBJ2-7
size: .
DNA: TGTGCCAGTAGTCTTAGGACAGCGCCCTACGAGCAGTACTTC
CDR3: CASSLRTAPYEQYF

D: .
V: TRBV27
J: TRBJ1-5
size: .
DNA: TGTGCCAGCAGTTTCTATAGCAATCAGCCCCAGCATTTT
CDR3: CASSFYSNQPQHF